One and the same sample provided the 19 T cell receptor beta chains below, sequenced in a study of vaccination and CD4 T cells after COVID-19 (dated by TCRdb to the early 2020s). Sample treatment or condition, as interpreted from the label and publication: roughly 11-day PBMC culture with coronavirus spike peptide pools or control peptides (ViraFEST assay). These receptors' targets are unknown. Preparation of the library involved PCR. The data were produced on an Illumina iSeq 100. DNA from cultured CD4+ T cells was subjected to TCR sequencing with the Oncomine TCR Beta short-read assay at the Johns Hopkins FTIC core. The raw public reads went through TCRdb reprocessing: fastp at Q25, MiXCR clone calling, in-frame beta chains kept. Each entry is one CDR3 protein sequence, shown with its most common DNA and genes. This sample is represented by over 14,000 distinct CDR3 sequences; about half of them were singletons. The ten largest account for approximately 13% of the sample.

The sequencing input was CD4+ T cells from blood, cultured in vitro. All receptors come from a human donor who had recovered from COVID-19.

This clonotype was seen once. The CDR3 coding sequence is TGTGCCAGCAGCGTTAGGTCGACAGGGGGCATCGCTAACTATGGCTACACCTTC. Amino acid sequence: CASSVRSTGGIANYGYTF. V usage is TRBV7-2 and J usage is TRBJ1-2; 10 positions agree with TRBD1. CDR3 size: 18 residues. The V gene end was trimmed by 5 bases and the J gene end by 0 bases; junction bases not matched to a gene: 12. Germline-derived CDR1 and CDR2 are SGHTA and FQGNSA.

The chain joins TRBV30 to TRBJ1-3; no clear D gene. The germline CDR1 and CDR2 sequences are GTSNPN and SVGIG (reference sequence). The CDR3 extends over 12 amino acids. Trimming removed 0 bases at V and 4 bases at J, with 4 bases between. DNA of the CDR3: TGTGCCTGGAGTGTACAGGGAAACACCATATATTTT. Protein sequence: CAWSVQGNTIYF. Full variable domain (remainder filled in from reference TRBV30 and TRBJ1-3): SQTIHQWPATLVQPVGSPLSLECTVEGTSNPNLYWYRQAAGRGLQLLFYSVGIGQISSEVPQNLSASRPQDRQFILSSKKLLLSDSGFYLCAWSVQGNTIYFGEGSWLTVV.

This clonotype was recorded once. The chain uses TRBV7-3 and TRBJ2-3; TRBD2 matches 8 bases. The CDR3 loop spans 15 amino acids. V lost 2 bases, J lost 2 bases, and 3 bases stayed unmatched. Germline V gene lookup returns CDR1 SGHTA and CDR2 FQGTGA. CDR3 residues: CASSLAGGYTDTQYF. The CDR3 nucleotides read TGTGCCAGCAGCTTAGCGGGGGGCTACACAGATACGCAGTATTTT. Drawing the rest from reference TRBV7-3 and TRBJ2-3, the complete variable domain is GAGVSQTPSNKVTEKGKYVELRCDPISGHTALYWYRQSLGQGPEFLIYFQGTGAADDSGLPNDRFFAVRPEGSVSTLKIQRTERGDSAVYLCASSLAGGYTDTQYFGPGTRLTVL.

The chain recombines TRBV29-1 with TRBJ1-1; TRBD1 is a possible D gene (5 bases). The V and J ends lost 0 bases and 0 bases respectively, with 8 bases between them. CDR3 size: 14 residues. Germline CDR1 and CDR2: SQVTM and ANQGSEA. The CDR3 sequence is CSVEDAGLNTEAFF. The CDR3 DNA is TGCAGCGTTGAAGACGCAGGGCTGAACACTGAAGCTTTCTTT.

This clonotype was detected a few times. CDR3 protein: CASSLARDSGGYTF. The CDR3 nucleotides are TGTGCCAGCAGCTTAGCCCGGGACAGCGGTGGCTACACCTTC. The chain recombines TRBV7-2 with TRBJ1-2; 7 bases match TRBD1. CDR3 length: 14 amino acids. Germline V gives CDR1 SGHTA, CDR2 FQGNSA. The V gene end was trimmed by 0 bases and the J gene end by 7 bases; junction bases not matched to a gene: 5.

The CDR3: CASSFLGSPLHF. CDR3 DNA: TGTGCCAGCAGTTTTTTGGGTTCACCCCTCCACTTT. This chain joins TRBV27 and TRBJ1-6; no clear D. CDR3 length: 12 amino acids. Trimming shortened V by 3 bases and J by 9 bases, and 6 bases separated the two germline ends. The germline V gene encodes CDR1 MNHEY and CDR2 SMNVEV (reference sequence).

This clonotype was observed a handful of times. The CDR3 sequence: CASSRGTNSYEQYF. The CDR3 DNA reads TGTGCCAGCAGCAGGGGAACGAACTCCTACGAGCAGTACTTC. The chain uses TRBV7-2 and TRBJ2-7, with D possibly TRBD1 on 5 matching bases. CDR3 length: 14 residues. Germline V gene sequence: CDR1 SGHTA, CDR2 FQGNSA. Trimming cost V 5 bases and J 0 bases, with 11 bases left between them.

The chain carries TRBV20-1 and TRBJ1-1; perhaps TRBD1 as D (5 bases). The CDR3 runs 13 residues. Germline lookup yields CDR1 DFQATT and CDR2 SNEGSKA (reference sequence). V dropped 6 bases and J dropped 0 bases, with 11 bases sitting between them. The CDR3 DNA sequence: TGCAGTGCCAGCAGGGCTTTGAACACTGAAGCTTTCTTT. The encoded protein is CSASRALNTEAFF.

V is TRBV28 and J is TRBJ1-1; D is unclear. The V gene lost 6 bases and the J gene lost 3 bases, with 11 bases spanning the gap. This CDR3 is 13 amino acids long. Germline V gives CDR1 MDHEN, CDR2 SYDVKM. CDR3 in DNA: TGTGCCAGCAGGGCTACTTGGGACACTGAAGCTTTCTTT. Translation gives CASRATWDTEAFF.

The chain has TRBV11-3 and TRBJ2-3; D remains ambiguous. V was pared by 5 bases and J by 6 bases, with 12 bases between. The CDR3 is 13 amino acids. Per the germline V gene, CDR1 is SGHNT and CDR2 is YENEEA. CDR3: CASSQPGRDTQYF. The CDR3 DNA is TGTGCCAGCAGCCAGCCAGGTCGTGATACGCAGTATTTT. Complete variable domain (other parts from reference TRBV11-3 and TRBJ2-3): EAGVVQSPRYKIIEKKQPVAFWCNPISGHNTLYWYLQNLGQGPELLIRYENEEAVDDSQLPKDRFSAERLKGVDSTLKIQPAELGDSAVYLCASSQPGRDTQYFGPGTRLTVL.

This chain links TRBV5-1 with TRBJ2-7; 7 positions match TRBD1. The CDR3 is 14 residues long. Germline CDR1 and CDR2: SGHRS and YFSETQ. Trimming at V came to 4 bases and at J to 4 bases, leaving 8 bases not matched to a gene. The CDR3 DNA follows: TGCGCCAGCAGCCTAAGCCTACAGGGGTACGAGCAGTACTTC. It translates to CASSLSLQGYEQYF.

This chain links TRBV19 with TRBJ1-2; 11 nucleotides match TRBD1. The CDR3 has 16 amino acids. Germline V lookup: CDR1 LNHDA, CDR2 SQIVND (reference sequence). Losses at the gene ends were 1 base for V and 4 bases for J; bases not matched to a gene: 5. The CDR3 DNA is TGTGCCAGTAGTATAGTAGGGACAGGGGGACGCTATGGCTACACCTTC. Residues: CASSIVGTGGRYGYTF.

The CDR3: CASSEDRGNQPQHF. CDR3 in DNA: TGTGCCAGCAGTGAAGACAGGGGAAATCAGCCCCAGCATTTT. This rearrangement joins TRBV2 to TRBJ1-5; 7 bases are shared with TRBD1. The trim removed 1 base at V and 4 bases at J, leaving 1 base unmatched. Germline CDR1 is SNHLY and CDR2 is FYNNEI. This CDR3 is 14 amino acids long.

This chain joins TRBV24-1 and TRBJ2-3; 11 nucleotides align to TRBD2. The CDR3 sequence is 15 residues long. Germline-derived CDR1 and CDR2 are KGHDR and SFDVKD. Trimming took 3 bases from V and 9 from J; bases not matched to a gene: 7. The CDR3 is CATSDPSSSGGTQYF. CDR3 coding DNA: TGTGCCACCAGTGATCCATCCTCTAGCGGGGGGACGCAGTATTTT.

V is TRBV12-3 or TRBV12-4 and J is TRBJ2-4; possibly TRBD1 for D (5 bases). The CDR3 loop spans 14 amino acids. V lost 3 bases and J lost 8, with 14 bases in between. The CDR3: CASSLGPQGYIQYF. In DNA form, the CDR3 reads TGTGCCAGCAGTTTGGGGCCTCAGGGATACATTCAGTACTTC.

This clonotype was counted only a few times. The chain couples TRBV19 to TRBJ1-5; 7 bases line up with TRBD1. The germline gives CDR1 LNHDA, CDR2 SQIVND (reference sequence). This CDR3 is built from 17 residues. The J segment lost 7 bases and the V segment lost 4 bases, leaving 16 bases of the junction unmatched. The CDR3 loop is CASSKVGIGGLRQPQHF. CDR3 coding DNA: TGTGCCAGTAGTAAGGTCGGGATAGGGGGCTTAAGGCAGCCCCAGCATTTT.

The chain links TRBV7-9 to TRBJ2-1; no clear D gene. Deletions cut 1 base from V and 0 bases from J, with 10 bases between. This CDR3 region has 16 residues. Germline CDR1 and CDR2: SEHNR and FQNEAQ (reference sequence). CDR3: CASSLGQPPSYNEQFF. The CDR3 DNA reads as TGTGCCAGCAGCTTAGGGCAGCCACCCTCCTACAATGAGCAGTTCTTC.

CDR3 nucleotides: TGTGCCTGGAGTGTACGGGACGGCTCCCGGAATCAGCCCCAGCATTTT. Protein product: CAWSVRDGSRNQPQHF. The chain has TRBV30 and TRBJ1-5; tentatively, D is TRBD1 (5 bases). The V end lost 0 bases, the J end lost 4 bases, and 16 bases lay between the germline ends. Germline V gene sequence: CDR1 GTSNPN, CDR2 SVGIG (reference sequence). This CDR3 comprises 16 residues.

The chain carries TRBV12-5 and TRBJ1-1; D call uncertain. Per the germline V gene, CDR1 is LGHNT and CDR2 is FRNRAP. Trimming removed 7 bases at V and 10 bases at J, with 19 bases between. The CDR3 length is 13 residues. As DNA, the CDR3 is TGTGCTAGTGCAAATGCACGCGTTTGGGGAGCTTTCTTT. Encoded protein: CASANARVWGAFF. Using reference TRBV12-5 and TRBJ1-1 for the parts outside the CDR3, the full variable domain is DARVTQTPRHKVTEMGQEVTMRCQPILGHNTVFWYRQTMMQGLELLAYFRNRAPLDDSGMPKDRFSAEMPDATLATLKIQPSEPRDSAVYFCASANARVWGAFFGQGTRLTVV.